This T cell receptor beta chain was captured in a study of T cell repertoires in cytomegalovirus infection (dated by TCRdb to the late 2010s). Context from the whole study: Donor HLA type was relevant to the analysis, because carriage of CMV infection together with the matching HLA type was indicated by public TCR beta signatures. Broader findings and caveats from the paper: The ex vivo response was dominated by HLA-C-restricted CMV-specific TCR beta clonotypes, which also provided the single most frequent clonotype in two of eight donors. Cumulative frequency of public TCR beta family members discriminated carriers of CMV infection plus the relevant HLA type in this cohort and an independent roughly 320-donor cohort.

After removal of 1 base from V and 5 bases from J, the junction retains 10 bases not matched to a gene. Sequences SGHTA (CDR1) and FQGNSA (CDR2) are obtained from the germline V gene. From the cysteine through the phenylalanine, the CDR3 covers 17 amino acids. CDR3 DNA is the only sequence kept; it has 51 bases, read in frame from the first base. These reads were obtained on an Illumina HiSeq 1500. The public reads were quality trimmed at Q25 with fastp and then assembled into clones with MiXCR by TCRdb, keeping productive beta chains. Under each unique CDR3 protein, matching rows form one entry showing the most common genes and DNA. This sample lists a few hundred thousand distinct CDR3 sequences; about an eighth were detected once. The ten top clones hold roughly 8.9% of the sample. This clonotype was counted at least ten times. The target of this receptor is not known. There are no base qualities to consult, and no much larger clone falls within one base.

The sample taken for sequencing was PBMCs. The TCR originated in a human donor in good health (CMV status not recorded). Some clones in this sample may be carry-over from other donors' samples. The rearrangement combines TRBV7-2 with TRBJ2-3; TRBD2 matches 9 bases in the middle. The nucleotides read TGTGCCAGCAGCTTAGTCAAGGCGGGAGGGCCAAGAGATACGCAGTATTTT. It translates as CASSLVKAGGPRDTQYF.